Listed here are 5 T cell receptor beta chains from one sample, sequenced in a study of blood T cell repertoires in COVID-19. Clones were read by immunoSEQ multiplex PCR, and TCRdb kept only the in-frame ones, dropping some. The sample lists almost 500,000 clones; about 85% were seen once. Sample: PBMCs or T cells enriched from blood (not recorded which). The receptors stem from a woman aged 55-70 years who had recovered from COVID-19.

This chain connects TRBV24-1 to TRBJ1-2; no reliable D call. V was pared by 5 bases and J by 2 bases, with 5 bases between. CDR3 length: 12 residues. The germline V gene has CDR1 KGHDR and CDR2 SFDVKD. CDR3 DNA sequence: TGTGCCACCAGTGGCGGGAACTATGGCTACACCTTC. Its translation: CATSGGNYGYTF.

J is TRBJ2-7 and V is TRBV7-9, with TRBD1 as a possible D gene (6 bases). CDR1 and CDR2 (germline): SEHNR, FQNEAQ (reference sequence). The CDR3 is 17 residues long. V gave up 4 bases and J gave up 0 bases, with 19 bases separating them. The CDR3 bases are TGTGCCAGCAGCTCCTCCCGGGACACGGGAAACTCCTACGAGCAGTACTTC. Its protein is CASSSSRDTGNSYEQYF.

The chain recombines TRBV5-1 with TRBJ2-1; TRBD2 matches at 9 bases. The CDR3 covers 14 residues. Germline V gives CDR1 SGHRS, CDR2 YFSETQ. V shed 4 bases and J 7 bases; nucleotides not matched to a gene: 6. For the CDR3, the DNA is TGCGCCAGCAGCCCGAGCGGGGGGAGGAATGAGCAGTTCTTC. Translation: CASSPSGGRNEQFF.

The chain employs TRBV5-4 and TRBJ1-2; 9 bases map to TRBD1. The CDR3 contains 17 residues. Per the germline V gene, CDR1 is SGHNT and CDR2 is YYREEE (reference sequence). Trimming removed 0 bases from V and 6 bases from J; junction bases left unmatched: 12. CDR3 residues: CASSLEPGTGPGDGYTF. The CDR3 DNA sequence: TGTGCCAGCAGCTTGGAGCCCGGGACAGGGCCCGGGGATGGCTACACCTTC.

The chain recombines TRBV7-7 with TRBJ1-4; D remains ambiguous. This CDR3 region has 13 residues. With 5 bases removed from V and 7 bases from J, the gap between germline ends came to 11 bases. The germline gives CDR1 SSHAT, CDR2 FNYEAQ (reference sequence). The CDR3, as DNA: TGTGCCAGCAGCCGAGCTCCATTTGAAAAACTGTTTTTT. It translates to CASSRAPFEKLFF.